The clone carrying this T cell receptor beta chain was observed many times. PBMCs had their origin in fresh peripheral blood (more than 9.5 ml). This sample is part of a study of Graves' ophthalmopathy and Graves' hyperthyroidism. Trimming left V 8 bases short and J 1 base short, with 13 bases between. The CDR3 has 14 residues. In germline, CDR1 is KGHDR, CDR2 SFDVKD. Amplified material comprised TCR beta CDR3 regions derived from RNA transcripts. Second-round multiplex PCR followed a first-round RT-PCR using HTBI primers. MiXCR, run by TCRdb on the multiplex PCR reads, gives a single entry per CDR3 protein. The sample yields about 640,000 distinct CDR3 sequences, under 50% seen once.

The receptor was derived from an adult man with Graves' ophthalmopathy. This chain joins TRBV24-1 and TRBJ1-1, with D perhaps matching TRBD1 (5 bases). The sequenced sample was peripheral blood. Here the CDR3 reads CATTAGLRNTEAFF. Here the CDR3 DNA reads TGTGCCACCACCGCGGGACTGAGGAACACTGAAGCTTTCTTT.